This TCR beta chain came from a study of T cell clonality in common variable immunodeficiency. Study-level results: Common variable immunodeficiency TCR beta sequences reportedly had fewer deletions and N-nucleotide insertions. TCRbeta clonality was increased in CVID versus healthy controls.

This CDR3 comprises 15 residues. Germline V CDR1 and CDR2: SNHLY, FYNNEI. Diagnosis required reduced IgG, IgA and/or IgM with specific antibody deficiency. Assay: immunoSEQ multiplex PCR; the TCRdb copy retains only in-frame clones and omits some. The table lists over 15,000 clones. In regard to this clone: Its matching antigen is unknown. The read halts 3 residues ahead of the CDR3 end, with the missing end drawn from the germline J gene.

Input material: peripheral blood mononuclear cells. The gene calls are TRBV2 and TRBJ1-4; 9 nucleotides line up with TRBD1. The sequence was obtained from a human donor with common variable immunodeficiency. CDR3 amino acids: CASSPYRTGAGGLFF. CDR3 DNA (partial): TGTGCCAGCAGTCCTTATAGGACAGGGGCCGGCGGA.